These T cell receptor beta chains were read from a single sample in a study of cytomegalovirus exposure and HLA in healthy donors. Clones were read by immunoSEQ multiplex PCR, and TCRdb kept only the in-frame ones, dropping some. The profile shows about 170,000 clones, around 81% of them singletons. Sequenced material: PBMCs. The receptors here all came from a woman aged 30 to 39 in good health and CMV-seropositive. Both conserved end residues are part of each CDR3. D genes are given only for firm matches. Clone sizes are given selectively: once, few, many, or a class where the clone is expanded.

D gene | clone size | J gene | V gene | CDR3 DNA | CDR3 protein
TRBD1 | once | TRBJ1-4 | TRBV28 | TGTGCCAGCAGGGGCGCGACAGGGGTTAATGAAAAACTGTTTTTT | CASRGATGVNEKLFF
- | - | TRBJ2-3 | TRBV7-6 | TGTGCCAGCAGCGCCAGGGGAGATACGCAGTATTTT | CASSARGDTQYF
- | - | TRBJ2-1 | TRBV6-5 | TGTGCCAGCAGTTACAATCCCAGGTCGGGGTATGAGCAGTTCTTC | CASSYNPRSGYEQFF
- | - | TRBJ2-2 | TRBV30 | TGTGCCTGGAGTGTACTGATGGGGCGCACCGGGGAGCTGTTTTTT | CAWSVLMGRTGELFF
TRBD1 | - | TRBJ1-1 | TRBV9 | TGTGCCAGCAGCGAGACAGGGCAGAACACTGAAGCTTTCTTT | CASSETGQNTEAFF
- | - | TRBJ2-3 | TRBV27 | TGTGCCAGCAGTTTATACCGGGGGGCGAGCACAGATACGCAGTATTTT | CASSLYRGASTDTQYF
- | - | TRBJ2-1 | TRBV29-1 | TGCAGCGTTTCCGAGCTGTCGGGGAACTACAATGAGCAGTTCTTC | CSVSELSGNYNEQFF
TRBD1 | - | TRBJ1-2 | TRBV7-9 | TGTGCCAGCAGCTTATTAACAGGGGGCGCAGGCCAGTATGGCTACACCTTC | CASSLLTGGAGQYGYTF
- | - | TRBJ2-3 | TRBV7-9 | TGTGCCAGCAGCTTAGTTGGGGCCGAGTGGGCGCAGTATTTT | CASSLVGAEWAQYF
TRBD2 | - | TRBJ2-1 | TRBV5-6 | TGTGCCAGCGGAGCGGGAGGGCCTCTCGGTGAGCAGTTCTTC | CASGAGGPLGEQFF
- | - | TRBJ2-5 | TRBV5-4 | TGTGCCAGCAGCCCCTCCACAGGGGAGACCCAGTACTTC | CASSPSTGETQYF
- | once | TRBJ2-6 | TRBV12-2 | TGTGCAAGTCGCTTAGATGGACAGGGGGCAAGCTCTGGGGCCAACGTCCTGACTTTC | CASRLDGQGASSGANVLTF
- | - | TRBJ1-5 | TRBV30 | TGTGCCTGGAGTACAGGGAGCAATCAGCCCCAGCATTTT | CAWSTGSNQPQHF
TRBD2 | - | TRBJ2-5 | TRBV7-6 | TGTGCCAGCAGCTCGACTAGCATGGAGACCCAGTACTTC | CASSSTSMETQYF
- | - | TRBJ2-7 | TRBV18 | TGTGCCAGCTCACTTGGCCGGACCCAGGGCGAGCAGTACTTC | CASSLGRTQGEQYF
TRBD1 | - | TRBJ1-1 | TRBV18 | TGTGCCAGCTCACCACCGCCAGGGGGGAACACTGAAGCTTTCTTT | CASSPPPGGNTEAFF
TRBD1 | - | TRBJ2-4 | TRBV5-4 | TGTGCCAGCAGCCCCCCGACAGGGAATGGGGCCAAAAACATTCAGTACTTC | CASSPPTGNGAKNIQYF
- | - | TRBJ1-6 | TRBV28 | TGTGCCAGCTACGGACAGAACAATTCACCCCTCCACTTT | CASYGQNNSPLHF
- | - | TRBJ1-5 | TRBV27 | TGTGCCAGCAGTTCTCTAGGTGCCAATCAGCCCCAGCATTTT | CASSSLGANQPQHF
- | - | TRBJ1-1 | TRBV6-6 | TGTGCCAGCAGTTACGACGCAGGCACTGAAGCTTTCTTT | CASSYDAGTEAFF
TRBD2 | - | TRBJ2-7 | TRBV6-1 | TGTGCCAGCAGCTTCAGACTAGCGGGGGCCTACGAGCAGTACTTC | CASSFRLAGAYEQYF
TRBD1 | once | TRBJ1-6 | TRBV30 | TGTGCCGAGTCCGAGGGACAGGGTAATTCACCCCTCCACTTT | CAESEGQGNSPLHF
TRBD2 | - | TRBJ2-1 | TRBV5-1 | TGCGCCAGCAGCTGGGACTCGGGGGGGATCAATGAGCAGTTCTTC | CASSWDSGGINEQFF
TRBD1 | - | TRBJ2-2 | TRBV19 | TGTGCCAGTAAGGCCCCTTGGGACAGGGGGAACACCGGGGAGCTGTTTTTT | CASKAPWDRGNTGELFF
- | - | TRBJ1-2 | TRBV7-9 | TGTGCCAGCAGTTCAAGAACTGCTAACTATGGCTACACCTTC | CASSSRTANYGYTF
TRBD1 | - | TRBJ2-7 | TRBV25-1 | TGTGCCAGCAGTGGACGGGACAGTTCCTCCTACGAGCAGTACTTC | CASSGRDSSSYEQYF
- | - | TRBJ1-1 | TRBV6-1 | TGTGCCAGCTTAGGGGGCACTGAAGCTTTCTTT | CASLGGTEAFF
TRBD1 | - | TRBJ1-2 | TRBV14 | TGTGCCAGCAGCCAAGGGGGACAGGGAAATGGCTACACCTTC | CASSQGGQGNGYTF
- | - | TRBJ1-1 | TRBV7-9 | TGTGCCAGCAGCTTTTTAGCTGAAGCTTTCTTT | CASSFLAEAFF
TRBD1 | - | TRBJ2-7 | TRBV5-1 | TGCGCCAGCAGCACCGGACAGGGGATAGGGCAGTACTTC | CASSTGQGIGQYF
- | once | TRBJ1-4 | TRBV25-1 | TGTGCCAGCAGTGATCTTCCCACAGGGTTTAATGAAAAACTGTTTTTT | CASSDLPTGFNEKLFF
- | - | TRBJ1-1 | TRBV16 | TGTGCCAGCAGCCAATCCGGGGGGAACACTGAAGCTTTCTTT | CASSQSGGNTEAFF
TRBD2 | - | TRBJ2-7 | TRBV2 | TGTGCCAGTTCGGGACTAGCGGGAGGCCGTACCTACGAGCAGTACTTC | CASSGLAGGRTYEQYF
TRBD2 | - | TRBJ2-7 | TRBV4-3 | TGCGCCAGCAGCCCTGAGGGACTAGCGGGGGCTAACGAGCAGTACTTC | CASSPEGLAGANEQYF
TRBD1 | - | TRBJ1-4 | TRBV10-3 | TGTGCCATCAGCGAGGACAGGGGGAAGGCAAAACTGTTTTTT | CAISEDRGKAKLFF
TRBD2 | - | TRBJ2-1 | TRBV29-1 | TGCAGCGTTAAGACTAGCGGGGGGGCCTATGAGCAGTTCTTC | CSVKTSGGAYEQFF
- | - | TRBJ1-2 | TRBV21-1 | TGTGCCAGCCGCGACAGCGAAATAGGCTACACCTTC | CASRDSEIGYTF
- | - | TRBJ2-7 | TRBV2 | TGTGCCAGCAGTGAATACCTATTTTACTTC | CASSEYLFYF
- | - | TRBJ2-6 | TRBV6-5 | TGTGCCAGCAGTTTCCGGACAGCAGCCAACGTCCTGACTTTC | CASSFRTAANVLTF
- | once | TRBJ1-1 | TRBV19 | TGTGCCAGTAGTATGGGGACTCTCATGAACACTGAAGCTTTCTTT | CASSMGTLMNTEAFF
TRBD1 | - | TRBJ1-1 | TRBV5-1 | TGCGCCAGCAGCTTGCATGGGACAGGGGGCGGGACTGAAGCTTTCTTT | CASSLHGTGGGTEAFF
- | - | TRBJ2-4 | TRBV5-1 | TGCGCCAGCAGCTTAGAAACAGGTTCAGCCAAAAACATTCAGTACTTC | CASSLETGSAKNIQYF
- | few | TRBJ1-5 | TRBV21-1 | TGTGCCAGCCAAAACCCACAGGACAGGGCGAAGAATGGCAATCAGCCCCAGCATTTT | CASQNPQDRAKNGNQPQHF
- | - | TRBJ1-1 | TRBV7-6 | TGTGCCAGCAGCCGGGCGGGGGCGAGGGCTTTCTTT | CASSRAGARAFF
- | - | TRBJ1-1 | TRBV11-3 | TGTGCCAGCAGCTTAGAGGGGGCCGATACTGAAGCTTTCTTT | CASSLEGADTEAFF
- | - | TRBJ1-1 | TRBV10-2 | TGCGCCAGCAGGGCCGAACAGAGGAACACTGAAGCTTTCTTT | CASRAEQRNTEAFF
TRBD2 | once | TRBJ2-7 | TRBV30 | TGTGCCTGGAGTGTACGCTCGGGGGGGGGCTACGAGCAGTACTTC | CAWSVRSGGGYEQYF
TRBD1 | - | TRBJ1-1 | TRBV19 | TGTGCCAGTAGTACAGAGACAGGGTCGAATGTGAACACTGAAGCTTTCTTT | CASSTETGSNVNTEAFF
TRBD1 | - | TRBJ2-5 | TRBV9 | TGTGCCAGCAGCGTAATCTCGGGACAGGGCAGAGAGACCCAGTACTTC | CASSVISGQGRETQYF
TRBD1 | - | TRBJ1-2 | TRBV19 | TGTGCCAGTAGTATAGAGTCGGTGACAGGGAGGCCCTATAACTATGGCTACACCTTC | CASSIESVTGRPYNYGYTF
- | - | TRBJ1-2 | TRBV29-1 | TGCAGCGTAGAACCTGACAGGTCCCTTAACTATGGCTACACCTTC | CSVEPDRSLNYGYTF
TRBD1 | - | TRBJ2-2 | TRBV4-1 | TGCGCCAGCAGCCAAGGAGGGGGCGGCGTGGTCGGGGAGCTGTTTTTT | CASSQGGGGVVGELFF
- | - | TRBJ1-1 | TRBV6-5 | TGTGCCAGCCGGACAGCGAATTGGAACACTGAAGCTTTCTTT | CASRTANWNTEAFF
TRBD1 | - | TRBJ1-1 | TRBV18 | TGTGCCAGCTCACCACTCTCAGGGGGTGAGACTGAAGCTTTCTTT | CASSPLSGGETEAFF
- | - | TRBJ1-6 | TRBV5-4 | TGTGCCAGCAGCACTGCCGGGACTTATAATTCACCCCTCCACTTT | CASSTAGTYNSPLHF
TRBD1 | - | TRBJ2-4 | TRBV5-1 | TGCGCCAGCAGCTTGACTTTCCTGATGGAAGATACTTCAGGGGGTCTAGCCAAAAACATTCAGTACTTC | CASSLTFLMEDTSGGLAKNIQYF
- | once | TRBJ2-3 | TRBV7-9 | TGTGCCAGCAGCTTATCAGAGCTCGAGAGCGCAGATACGCAGTATTTT | CASSLSELESADTQYF
- | - | TRBJ2-2 | TRBV25-1 | TGTGCCAGCAGTGAACAGGGGCCGAACACCGGGGAGCTGTTTTTT | CASSEQGPNTGELFF